This T cell receptor beta chain was found in a study of blood T cells in healthy people across ages. For the second PCR, which ran for about 7 to 11 cycles, a sample-barcoded 5' primer and a J-beta primer mix were used. TCRdb called the 5' RACE reads again in MiXCR, with one record for every CDR3 protein. The data show 1 million or so distinct CDR3 sequences, 20% to 25% seen once. This clonotype was found a few times. Trimming left V 5 bases short and J 2 bases short, with 21 bases between. CDR3 length equals 17 residues. The germline V gene has CDR1 PRHDT and CDR2 FYEKMQ (reference sequence). The authors extracted at least 6 micrograms of total RNA per sample. These sequences were also reported in another study, on T cells of mothers and their children.

The chain uses TRBV13 and TRBJ1-2, with D perhaps matching TRBD1 (5 bases). The clonotype comes from a girl aged 2-10 years in good health. The sequenced material came from blood. CDR3 sequence reads: CASSPAVFGRQNYGYTF. The DNA for the CDR3 is TGTGCCAGCAGCCCCGCGGTTTTCGGGAGACAGAACTATGGCTACACCTTC.